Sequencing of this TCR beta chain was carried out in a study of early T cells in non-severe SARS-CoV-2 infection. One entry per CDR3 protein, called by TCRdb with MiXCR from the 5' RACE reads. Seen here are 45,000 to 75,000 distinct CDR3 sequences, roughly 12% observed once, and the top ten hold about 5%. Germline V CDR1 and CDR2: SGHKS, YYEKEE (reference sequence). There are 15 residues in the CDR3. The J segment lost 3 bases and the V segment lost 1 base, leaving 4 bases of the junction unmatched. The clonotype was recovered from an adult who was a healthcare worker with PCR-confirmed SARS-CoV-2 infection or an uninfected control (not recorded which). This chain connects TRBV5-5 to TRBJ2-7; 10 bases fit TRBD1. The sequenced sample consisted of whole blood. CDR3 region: CASSLRGTGVYEQYF. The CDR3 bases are TGTGCCAGCAGCTTGAGAGGGACAGGGGTCTACGAGCAGTACTTC.